The 22 T cell receptor beta chains reported below all come from one sample, sequenced in a study of T cell clonality in common variable immunodeficiency. The table came from immunoSEQ multiplex PCR; TCRdb's copy has only in-frame clones and leaves some out. The sample holds about 60,000 clones, and no clone turns up only once. The sequenced material came from peripheral blood mononuclear cells. The receptors were sampled from a person between 18 and 70 years old in good health.

This clone came up many times. Sequencing ends 3 residues short of the CDR3 end; the germline J gene provides the rest. This chain connects TRBV4-1 to TRBJ2-3; 10 nucleotides line up with TRBD2. The V gene end was trimmed by 4 bases and the J gene end by 4 bases; junction bases not matched to a gene: 5. This CDR3 is built from 15 residues. Germline CDR1 and CDR2: MGHRA and YSYEKL. The sequenced part of the CDR3 DNA is TGCGCCAGCAGCCCTAGCGGGAGTCTCTCAGATACG. Translation: CASSPSGSLSDT. The full CDR3 sequence reads CASSPSGSLSDTQYF.

Ten or more counts support this clone. The CDR3 is cut off 3 residues early in the read; its end comes from the germline J gene. The chain couples TRBV7-3 to TRBJ2-3; D is unresolved. The V gene's germline CDR1 is SGHTA and CDR2 FQGTGA. This CDR3 has 15 amino acids. V was clipped by 2 bases and J by 3 bases, with 12 bases between them. CDR3 protein: CASSLLPSLTDTQYF. The part of the CDR3 DNA that was read is TGTGCCAGCAGCTTACTCCCCTCCCTTACAGATACG. Full variable domain (outside the CDR3, taken from reference TRBV7-3 and TRBJ2-3): GAGVSQTPSNKVTEKGKYVELRCDPISGHTALYWYRQSLGQGPEFLIYFQGTGAADDSGLPNDRFFAVRPEGSVSTLKIQRTERGDSAVYLCASSLLPSLTDTQYFGPGTRLTVL.

Turning to this clone: The read ends 3 residues before the CDR3 terminus; that terminus is restored from the germline J gene. J is TRBJ2-1 and V is TRBV11-3; 7 bases are a match to TRBD1. Unmatched junction bases numbered 2, after V lost 0 bases and J lost 3 bases. The CDR3 has 15 residues. Germline V lookup: CDR1 SGHNT, CDR2 YENEEA. The CDR3 sequence: CASSLETGFYNEQFF. Incomplete CDR3 DNA: TGTGCCAGCAGCTTAGAGACAGGGTTCTACAATGAG.

Ten or more counts support this clone. The read terminates 3 residues ahead of where the CDR3 ends, so the germline J gene completes it. The chain employs TRBV30 and TRBJ1-2, with TRBD1 matching 10 bases. The CDR3 contains 11 residues. Germline CDR1 reads GTSNPN; CDR2 reads SVGIG (reference sequence). The CDR3 here is CAWETGGGYTF. Incomplete CDR3 DNA: TGTGCCTGGGAGACAGGGGGCGGC.

In this sample, this clone turned up many times. CDR3 region: CASSQEGTGGWGEQYF. The sequenced CDR3 bases are TGTGCCAGCAGCCAAGAGGGGACAGGGGGCTGGGGCGAG. The chain recombines TRBV4-2 with TRBJ2-7; 12 nucleotides align to TRBD1. From the germline J gene comes the end of the CDR3, since the read stops 3 residues before it. Germline V gene data show CDR1 as LGHNA and CDR2 as YNFKEQ. V was clipped by 0 bases and J by 6 bases; unmatched bases: 6. The CDR3 totals 16 residues.

This clone has at least ten counts. With the read ending 3 residues before the CDR3 end, the germline J gene is used to fill in that end. V gene TRBV7-3 combines with J gene TRBJ2-7; D gene ambiguous. The CDR3 totals 13 residues. V was trimmed by 2 bases and J by 4 bases, leaving 9 bases between them. Germline V CDR1 and CDR2: SGHTA, FQGTGA. The CDR3 spells CASSLFLGYEQYF. The covered CDR3 bases are TGTGCCAGCAGCTTATTTTTAGGGTACGAG.

This clone came up many times. The DNA ends 3 residues before the CDR3 does, and the rest of the CDR3 is filled in from the germline J gene. The chain joins TRBV6-1 to TRBJ2-3; 16 bases align to TRBD2. The CDR3 covers 16 residues. Germline CDR1 and CDR2: MNHNS and SASEGT. With V trimmed by 4 bases and J by 6 bases, 4 bases remained unmatched. The CDR3 spells CASSVGLAGGPDTQYF. The sequenced CDR3 bases are TGTGCCAGCAGTGTGGGACTAGCGGGAGGGCCGGATACG.

This clone occurred many times. The read terminates 3 residues before the CDR3 end, so the remaining end is supplied by the germline J gene. The V gene is TRBV2, the J gene TRBJ1-1; D may be TRBD1 (5 bases). The CDR3 has 14 amino acids. CDR1 is SNHLY and CDR2 is FYNNEI in the germline V gene. V lost 7 bases to trimming and J lost 0 bases, with 12 bases between them. CDR3 amino acids: CASTDSLMNTEAFF. CDR3 DNA (partial): TGTGCCAGCACAGACAGTTTAATGAACACTGAA.

This clone was observed many times. From the germline J gene comes the end of the CDR3, since the read stops 3 residues before it. The chain uses TRBV30 and TRBJ2-5; no clear D gene. CDR3 size: 12 residues. The V gene lost 3 bases and the J gene lost 5 bases, with 10 bases spanning the gap. Germline V CDR1 and CDR2: GTSNPN, SVGIG (reference sequence). The CDR3 bases that were read are TGTGCCTGGAGAGTCGAGAGCGAGACC. It specifies CAWRVESET. The CDR3 as a whole reads CAWRVESETQYF.

This clone showed up many times. The read ends 3 residues early relative to the CDR3; the germline J gene fills the gap. V gene TRBV20-1 combines with J gene TRBJ2-7; 10 positions match TRBD2. J lost 4 bases, V lost 0 bases, and 12 bases had no gene match. The CDR3 runs to 17 residues. Germline CDR1 and CDR2: DFQATT and SNEGSKA (reference sequence). Partial CDR3 DNA: TGCAGTGCTAGAGATCCGGGTGGGGAGCGGGGGGGGTACGAG. Its protein is CSARDPGGERGGYE. The whole CDR3 protein is CSARDPGGERGGYEQYF.

This clone was observed many times. Sequencing ends 3 residues short of the CDR3 end; the germline J gene provides the rest. The rearrangement uses TRBV11-2 and TRBJ1-2; D is possibly TRBD1 (5 bases). The germline V gene encodes CDR1 SGHAT and CDR2 FQNNGV. This CDR3 spans 13 amino acids. CDR3 bases read: TGTGCCAGCAGCTTAGGGGCAGGGAAAGGC. Translating gives CASSLGAGKG. The whole CDR3 protein reads CASSLGAGKGYTF.

This clone was recorded at least ten times. Sequencing ends 3 residues short of the CDR3 end; the germline J gene provides the rest. The chain employs TRBV6-1 and TRBJ1-1; D not resolved. Trimming took 2 bases from V and 1 from J, leaving 8 bases between them. CDR3 size: 14 residues. CDR1 is MNHNS and CDR2 is SASEGT in the germline V gene. This CDR3 reads CASSESQANTEAFF. Partial CDR3 DNA: TGTGCCAGCAGTGAAAGTCAGGCGAACACTGAA.

This clone has at least ten counts. The CDR3 sequence is CASSYSSGYGDNEQFF. The sequenced CDR3 bases are TGTGCCAGCAGTTACTCGTCGGGTTACGGGGACAATGAG. The V gene is TRBV6-2 or TRBV6-3, the J gene TRBJ2-1, with D possibly matching TRBD2 (5 bases). The CDR3 extends 3 residues past the end of the read, so its final part is completed from the germline J gene. V was cut by 0 bases and J by 5 bases, with 14 bases left in between. CDR3 length: 16 residues. CDR1 is MNHEY, CDR2 SVGEGT, per germline.

This clone was counted ten times or more. The read finishes 3 residues shy of the CDR3 end, and the germline J gene is used to complete it. This chain joins TRBV30 and TRBJ1-1, with unresolved D. The germline gives CDR1 GTSNPN, CDR2 SVGIG (reference sequence). The CDR3 is made up of 13 amino acids. Trimming left V 2 bases short and J 1 base short, with 8 bases between. CDR3 amino acids: CAWSPLRNTEAFF. The sequenced part of the CDR3 DNA is TGTGCCTGGAGTCCCCTTCGGAACACTGAA.

The sample holds many counts of this clone. The missing CDR3 end, 3 residues past where the read stops, is filled in from the germline J gene. The chain has TRBV4-1 and TRBJ1-1; D is uncertain. The CDR3 has 14 residues. The V gene lost 3 bases and the J gene lost 1 base, with 9 bases spanning the gap. Looked up from germline, CDR1 is MGHRA and CDR2 is YSYEKL. The CDR3 bases that were read are TGCGCCAGCAGCCATCCCGCCAGGAACACTGAA. Its protein is CASSHPARNTE. The entire CDR3 reads CASSHPARNTEAFF.

Ten or more counts support this clone. The read comes to an end 3 residues before the CDR3 does, leaving the germline J gene to fill in the end. V gene TRBV7-9 combines with J gene TRBJ2-1; weak D call: TRBD1 (6 bases). CDR1 is SEHNR and CDR2 is FQNEAQ in the germline V gene (reference sequence). With 3 bases removed from V and 1 base from J, the gap between germline ends came to 10 bases. This CDR3 has 15 residues. The covered CDR3 bases are TGTGCCAGCAGCTTGGGCAGGGGATCCTACAATGAG. Amino acid sequence: CASSLGRGSYNE. In full, the CDR3 reads CASSLGRGSYNEQFF.

This clone was seen many times. The observed sequence ends 3 residues before the CDR3 terminus, with the missing tail filled in from the germline J gene. This sequence joins TRBV18 and TRBJ2-3; 8 bases are a match to TRBD1. CDR1 KGHSH and CDR2 LQKENI come from the germline V gene. Losses at the gene ends were 2 bases for V and 4 bases for J; bases not matched to a gene: 2. CDR3 length: 14 residues. The part of the CDR3 DNA that was read is TGTGCCAGCTCACCAGGCAGGGGGCCAGATACG. It translates to CASSPGRGPDT. The complete CDR3 sequence is CASSPGRGPDTQYF.

This clone came up many times. The read falls 3 residues short of the CDR3 end, and the missing part is taken from the germline J gene. This rearrangement joins TRBV11-2 to TRBJ1-5; 12 nucleotides align to TRBD1. Losses at the gene ends were 4 bases for V and 7 bases for J; bases not matched to a gene: 5. Germline CDR1 SGHAT, CDR2 FQNNGV. CDR3 length: 15 amino acids. The covered CDR3 bases are TGTGCCAGCAGCTCGGGACAGGGGGCCCGGCAGCCC. Amino acids: CASSSGQGARQP. The whole CDR3 is CASSSGQGARQPQHF.

This clone was recorded at least ten times. The sequenced fragment ends 3 residues before the CDR3 boundary, so the rest is inferred from the germline J gene. This rearrangement joins TRBV5-1 to TRBJ2-3, with 13 bases lining up with TRBD2. Germline trimming cut 0 bases from V and 6 bases from J; bases unmatched to any gene: 7. The CDR3 is 17 residues long. Germline lookup yields CDR1 SGHRS and CDR2 YFSETQ. The chain's CDR3 is CASSLVTGLAGDDTQYF. The sequenced CDR3 bases are TGCGCCAGCAGCTTGGTAACTGGACTAGCGGGAGACGATACG.

This clone occurred many times. Read data end 3 residues before the CDR3 end; the end is taken from the germline J gene. The rearrangement links TRBV30 to TRBJ2-7; the match to TRBD1 covers 8 bases. Germline assignment: CDR1 GTSNPN and CDR2 SVGIG (reference sequence). CDR3 length: 16 amino acids. The trim removed 2 bases at V and 3 bases at J, leaving 12 bases unmatched. The CDR3: CAWSWRDRGPLYEQYF. Partial CDR3 DNA: TGTGCCTGGAGTTGGAGAGACAGGGGCCCCCTCTACGAG. Looking up the rest from reference TRBV30 and TRBJ2-7 gives the full variable domain: SQTIHQWPATLVQPVGSPLSLECTVEGTSNPNLYWYRQAAGRGLQLLFYSVGIGQISSEVPQNLSASRPQDRQFILSSKKLLLSDSGFYLCAWSWRDRGPLYEQYFGPGTRLTVT.

This clone was observed many times. Read coverage stops 3 residues before the CDR3 terminus; the germline J gene supplies the remainder. The gene calls are TRBV19 and TRBJ2-1; tentatively, D is TRBD1 (6 bases). Germline V lookup: CDR1 LNHDA, CDR2 SQIVND (reference sequence). V lost 3 bases and J 5 bases, leaving 17 bases between the germline ends. The CDR3 contains 16 residues. The CDR3 bases that were read are TGTGCCAGTAGTATGGTGGGGGCTTCAGGCAACAATGAG. Translating gives CASSMVGASGNNE. From start to end, the CDR3 is CASSMVGASGNNEQFF. Drawing the rest from reference TRBV19 and TRBJ2-1, the complete variable domain is DGGITQSPKYLFRKEGQNVTLSCEQNLNHDAMYWYRQDPGQGLRLIYYSQIVNDFQKGDIAEGYSVSREKKESFPLTVTSAQKNPTAFYLCASSMVGASGNNEQFFGPGTRLTVL.

Ten or more counts support this clone. Coverage ceases 3 residues before the CDR3 finishes, and the germline J gene fills in the end. The genes are TRBV10-2 and TRBJ2-2; D ambiguous. The CDR3 runs to 15 residues. V lost 7 bases to trimming and J lost 2 bases, with 14 bases between them. CDR1 and CDR2 (germline): WSHSY, SAAADI. The CDR3 bases that were read are TGCGCCAGCATCAACCCCCAGGCCAACACCGGGGAG. Its protein product is CASINPQANTGE. The entire CDR3 protein reads CASINPQANTGELFF.